Listed here is a single T cell receptor (beta chain). The data originate from a study of shared clonotypes between healthy human individuals. Donors comprised only Caucasian adults living in Nashville, Tennessee. The repertoire was sequenced with immunoSEQ multiplex PCR; TCRdb's copy has only in-frame clones and lacks some. Of approximately 180,000 clones listed, about 93% are singletons. Sequenced sample: naive CD4+ T cells sorted from blood. Subset in this sample: CD45RA+ positively selected. The source is a woman in her 30s in good health.

CDR3 sequence: CASSTGQGARNEQYF. CDR3 coding DNA: TGTGCCAGCAGCACAGGACAGGGGGCTCGAAACGAGCAGTACTTC. The rearrangement links TRBV11-2 to TRBJ2-7; 11 nucleotides line up with TRBD1. Losses at the gene ends were 5 bases for V and 5 bases for J; bases not matched to a gene: 8. The germline CDR1 and CDR2 sequences are SGHAT and FQNNGV. The CDR3 contains 15 residues.